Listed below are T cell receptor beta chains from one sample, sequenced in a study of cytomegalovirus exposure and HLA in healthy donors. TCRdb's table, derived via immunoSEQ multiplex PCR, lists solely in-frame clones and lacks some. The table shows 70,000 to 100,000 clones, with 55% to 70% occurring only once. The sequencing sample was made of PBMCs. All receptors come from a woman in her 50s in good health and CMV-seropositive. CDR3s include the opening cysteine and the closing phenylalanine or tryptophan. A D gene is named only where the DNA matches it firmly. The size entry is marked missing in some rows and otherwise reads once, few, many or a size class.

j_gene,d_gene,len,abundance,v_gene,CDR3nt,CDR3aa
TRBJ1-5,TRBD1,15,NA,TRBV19,TGTGCCAGTATTCAACAGGGGGAGCTCGGACAGCCCCAGCATTTT,CASIQQGELGQPQHF
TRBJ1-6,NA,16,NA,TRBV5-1,TGCGCCAGCAGCTTGGGCGGGGTCTCCTATAATTCACCCCTCCACTTT,CASSLGGVSYNSPLHF
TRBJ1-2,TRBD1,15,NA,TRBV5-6,TGTGCCAGCAGCCCGGAGGGGGCGCAGAACTATGGCTACACCTTC,CASSPEGAQNYGYTF
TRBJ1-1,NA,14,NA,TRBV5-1,TGCGCCAGCAGGCAAGGACAGATGAACACTGAAGCTTTCTTT,CASRQGQMNTEAFF
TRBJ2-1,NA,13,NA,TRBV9,TGTGCCAGCAGCATTCGACTAGACCGTGAGCAGTTCTTC,CASSIRLDREQFF
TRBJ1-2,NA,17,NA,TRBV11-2,TGTGCCAGCAGCTTAGTAATGGCAGGGACTGGGATGGATGGCTACACCTTC,CASSLVMAGTGMDGYTF
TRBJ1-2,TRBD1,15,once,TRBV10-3,TGTGCCATCAGTGAGTCGGGTACAGGGGGATATGGCTACACCTTC,CAISESGTGGYGYTF
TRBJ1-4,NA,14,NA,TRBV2,TGTGCCAGCAGTGAACAGGGCGGGAGTGAAAAACTGTTTTTT,CASSEQGGSEKLFF
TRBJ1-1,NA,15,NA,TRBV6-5,TGTGCCAGCAGTCGGGAGGGGGGGATAACCACTGAAGCTTTCTTT,CASSREGGITTEAFF
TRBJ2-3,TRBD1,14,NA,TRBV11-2,TGTGCCAGCAGCCACAGGGGCTTGACAGATACGCAGTATTTT,CASSHRGLTDTQYF
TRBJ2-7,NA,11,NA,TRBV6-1,TGTGCCAGCAGTGATATCTACGAGCAGTACTTC,CASSDIYEQYF
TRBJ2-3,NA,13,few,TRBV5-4,TGTGCCAGCAGCTTGAATTATGCAGATACGCAGTATTTT,CASSLNYADTQYF
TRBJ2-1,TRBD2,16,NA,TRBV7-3,TGTGCCAGCAGCCCGTCGCTGGCTAGCGGGGACAATGAGCAGTTCTTC,CASSPSLASGDNEQFF
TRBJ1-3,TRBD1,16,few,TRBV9,TGTGCCAGCAGCTTAGGGACAGGCGATGTTGGAAACACCATATATTTT,CASSLGTGDVGNTIYF
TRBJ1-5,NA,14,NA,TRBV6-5,TGTGCCAGCAGTTACGGGGGGGTTAATCAGCCCCAGCATTTT,CASSYGGVNQPQHF
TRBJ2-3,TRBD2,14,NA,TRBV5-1,TGCGCCAGCAGCGCGATGACAGCGGGGGATACGCAGTATTTT,CASSAMTAGDTQYF
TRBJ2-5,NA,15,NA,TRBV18,TGTGCCAGCTCACCACCGGGGGCTTTTCAAGAGACCCAGTACTTC,CASSPPGAFQETQYF
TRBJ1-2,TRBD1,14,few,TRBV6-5,TGTGCCAGCAGTGAGGGGGCTTTCATCTATGGCTACACCTTC,CASSEGAFIYGYTF
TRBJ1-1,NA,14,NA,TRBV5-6,TGTGCCAGCAGCGCCGGGACAATCAACACTGAAGCTTTCTTT,CASSAGTINTEAFF
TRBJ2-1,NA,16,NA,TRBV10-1,TGCGCCAGCAGTCCCGGGACTTTGAGCTCCTACAATGAGCAGTTCTTC,CASSPGTLSSYNEQFF
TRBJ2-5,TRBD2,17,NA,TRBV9,TGTGCCAGCAGCCGATCCGGGACTAGCGGGGGGTTGGAGACCCAGTACTTC,CASSRSGTSGGLETQYF
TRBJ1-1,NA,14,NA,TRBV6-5,TGTGCCAGCAGTTTTAGACAGATGAACACTGAAGCTTTCTTT,CASSFRQMNTEAFF
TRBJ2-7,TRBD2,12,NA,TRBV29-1,TGCAGCGTTGTTCCGGGGGGGAACGAGCAGTACTTC,CSVVPGGNEQYF
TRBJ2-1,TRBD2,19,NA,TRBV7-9,TGTGCCAGCAGCTTAGGGTTTGGGGAGACGCGGGGGACCTACAATGAGCAGTTCTTC,CASSLGFGETRGTYNEQFF
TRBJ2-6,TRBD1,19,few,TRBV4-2,TGTGCCAGCAGCCAAGACCGTGACAGGGGCTTCTCTGGGGCCAACGTCCTGACTTTC,CASSQDRDRGFSGANVLTF
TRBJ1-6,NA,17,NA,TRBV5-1,TGCGCCAGCAGCTTGGAGTACAGGGCAACAGAAAATTCACCCCTCCACTTT,CASSLEYRATENSPLHF
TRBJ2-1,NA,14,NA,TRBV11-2,TGTGCCAGCAGCTTCTTGAGCTCCTACAATGAGCAGTTCTTC,CASSFLSSYNEQFF
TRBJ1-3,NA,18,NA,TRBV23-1,TGCGCCAGCAGCCTTAAACCGACAGGTACAGACACTGGAAACACCATATATTTT,CASSLKPTGTDTGNTIYF
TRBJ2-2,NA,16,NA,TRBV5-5,TGTGCCAGCAGCTGGCCCGGGAGCCTCAACACCGGGGAGCTGTTTTTT,CASSWPGSLNTGELFF
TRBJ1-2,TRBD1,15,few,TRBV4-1,TGCGCCAGCAGCCAAGTGCAGGGGGAGGACTATGGCTACACCTTC,CASSQVQGEDYGYTF
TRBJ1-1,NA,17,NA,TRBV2,TGTGCCAGCAGTGGGGCCCTATCGGGGATTTTGAACACTGAAGCTTTCTTT,CASSGALSGILNTEAFF
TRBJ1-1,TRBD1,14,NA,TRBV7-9,TGTGCCAGCAGCTTACAGGGGGCAAGCACTGAAGCTTTCTTT,CASSLQGASTEAFF
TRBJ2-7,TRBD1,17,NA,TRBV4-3,TGCGCCAGCAGCCAAGCCCTAGGACAGGGGAGTTCCTACGAGCAGTACTTC,CASSQALGQGSSYEQYF
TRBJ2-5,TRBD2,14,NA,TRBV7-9,TGTTCCAGCAGCCGACGACTAGCCCGGGAGACCCAGTACTTC,CSSSRRLARETQYF
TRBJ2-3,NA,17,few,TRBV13,TGTGCCAGCAGCCCTTATCTTGGGGGGTACCCCACAGATACGCAGTATTTT,CASSPYLGGYPTDTQYF
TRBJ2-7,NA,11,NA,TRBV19,TGTGCCAGTAGTGGAGGCTACGAGCAGTACTTC,CASSGGYEQYF
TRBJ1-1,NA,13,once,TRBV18,TGTGCCAGCTCACGTACAGGGTCCACTGAAGCTTTCTTT,CASSRTGSTEAFF